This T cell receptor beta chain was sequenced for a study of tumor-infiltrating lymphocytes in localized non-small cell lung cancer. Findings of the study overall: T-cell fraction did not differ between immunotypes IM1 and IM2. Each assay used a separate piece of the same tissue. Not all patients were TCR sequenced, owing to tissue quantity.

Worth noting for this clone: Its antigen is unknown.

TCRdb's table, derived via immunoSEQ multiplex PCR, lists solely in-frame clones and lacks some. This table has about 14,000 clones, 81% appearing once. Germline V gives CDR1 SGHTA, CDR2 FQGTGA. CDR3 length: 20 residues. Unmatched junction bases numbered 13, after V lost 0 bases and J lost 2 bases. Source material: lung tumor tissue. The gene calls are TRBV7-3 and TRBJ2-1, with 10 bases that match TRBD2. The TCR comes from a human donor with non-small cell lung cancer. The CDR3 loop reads CASSLTGLAGALRAYNEQFF. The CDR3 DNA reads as TGTGCCAGCAGCTTAACTGGTCTAGCGGGAGCTCTTAGGGCCTACAATGAGCAGTTCTTC.